This is a list of T cell receptor beta chains from one sample in a study of patients with pleural tuberculosis. TCRdb called the reads again in MiXCR, with one record for every CDR3 protein. The sample holds approximately 50,000 distinct CDR3 sequences, around 6.7% seen once. Every receptor here comes from a human donor with pleural tuberculosis. The CDR3 runs from the conserved cysteine through the conserved F or W. Each record gives: V gene, clone size, J gene, D gene, CDR3 protein, CDR3 DNA. The D gene is left open where the match is weak. Clone size is shown for a subset of rows, as once, few, many or a class of expanded clone.

TRBV2	many	TRBJ2-7	.	CATSTGSLSYEQYF	TGTGCCACCTCCACAGGGTCGCTCTCCTACGAGCAGTACTTC
TRBV11-2	many	TRBJ1-2	.	CASSFEGYGYTF	TGTGCCAGCAGCTTCGAAGGCTATGGCTACACCTTC
TRBV11-1	many	TRBJ2-1	.	CASSFLAFRSYNEQFF	TGTGCCAGCAGCTTTCTTGCTTTCCGCTCCTACAATGAGCAGTTCTTC
TRBV2	.	TRBJ2-7	.	CASTARSGYEQYF	TGTGCCAGCACTGCTAGATCGGGCTACGAGCAGTACTTC
TRBV10-3	many	TRBJ2-1	.	CASGRLNEQFF	TGTGCCTCCGGCAGGCTGAATGAGCAGTTCTTC
TRBV11-2	many	TRBJ2-3	.	CASSSLGPDTQYF	TGTGCCAGCAGCTCTCTAGGCCCAGATACGCAGTATTTT
TRBV10-1	many	TRBJ1-5	.	CASSEYGGQPQHF	TGCGCCAGCAGTGAATACGGGGGTCAGCCCCAGCATTTT
TRBV4-1	many	TRBJ1-1	.	CASSPFRGVTEAFF	TGCGCCAGCAGCCCGTTTCGGGGTGTCACTGAAGCTTTCTTT
TRBV6-2/TRBV6-3	many	TRBJ2-7	.	CASSYSQTSYEQYF	TGTGCCAGCAGTTACTCACAGACAAGCTACGAGCAGTACTTC
TRBV19	few	TRBJ2-3	TRBD2	CASTSSGRTTDTQYF	TGTGCCAGTACATCTAGCGGGAGAACCACAGATACGCAGTATTTT
TRBV29-1	many	TRBJ1-1	.	CSVVGVSAFF	TGCAGCGTTGTTGGTGTGAGTGCTTTCTTT
TRBV6-2/TRBV6-3	many	TRBJ2-1	TRBD1	CASSYSPVTGVYNEQFF	TGTGCCAGCAGTTACTCCCCCGTGACAGGGGTCTACAATGAGCAGTTCTTC
TRBV27	many	TRBJ2-2	.	CASSLSISALITGELFF	TGTGCCAGCAGTTTATCGATCAGTGCCCTCATCACCGGGGAGCTGTTTTTT
TRBV27	many	TRBJ2-3	.	CASRRVGGTDTQYF	TGTGCCAGCAGGCGGGTTGGGGGCACAGATACGCAGTATTTT
TRBV11-2	many	TRBJ2-3	.	CASSLPPPSTDTQYF	TGTGCCAGCAGCTTACCCCCCCCTAGCACAGATACGCAGTATTTT
TRBV20-1	many	TRBJ1-1	TRBD1	CSARRQGTNTEAFF	TGCAGTGCTAGACGACAGGGGACGAACACTGAAGCTTTCTTT
TRBV10-2	many	TRBJ2-7	.	CASSLDRNYEQYF	TGCGCCAGCAGTCTCGACAGGAACTACGAGCAGTACTTC
TRBV10-2	many	TRBJ1-5	.	CASSLGQGQPQHF	TGCGCCAGCAGCTTAGGCCAGGGGCAGCCCCAGCATTTT
TRBV2	.	TRBJ1-2	TRBD1	CASSELGQQSDGYTF	TGTGCCAGCAGTGAATTGGGACAGCAAAGCGATGGCTACACCTTC
TRBV5-1	many	TRBJ1-1	.	CASSLGAANTEAFF	TGCGCCAGCAGCCTGGGTGCTGCGAACACTGAAGCTTTCTTT
TRBV30	.	TRBJ1-5	.	CAWSGGLSNQPQHF	TGTGCCTGGAGCGGGGGGCTCAGCAATCAGCCCCAGCATTTT
TRBV15	many	TRBJ2-3	.	CATSRDKGSGDTQYF	TGTGCCACCAGCAGAGATAAAGGGTCTGGAGATACGCAGTATTTT
TRBV19	many	TRBJ2-1	.	CASSIRSEQFF	TGTGCCAGTAGTATTCGTTCCGAGCAGTTCTTC
TRBV20-1	many	TRBJ2-7	TRBD1	CSTLIRDRSSYEQYF	TGCAGTACCCTCATACGGGACAGGAGCTCCTACGAGCAGTACTTC
TRBV20-1	few	TRBJ2-1	.	CSAQTEGREILNEQFF	TGCAGTGCTCAAACGGAGGGGCGCGAGATTCTGAATGAGCAGTTCTTC
TRBV29-1	.	TRBJ2-1	.	CSVEGGVDEQFF	TGCAGCGTTGAAGGCGGGGTGGATGAGCAGTTCTTC
TRBV27	many	TRBJ2-1	TRBD2	CASSLLGGGGDEQFF	TGTGCCAGCAGTTTACTTGGCGGGGGAGGCGATGAGCAGTTCTTC
TRBV4-2	many	TRBJ1-3	.	CASSPTTGNSGNTIYF	TGTGCCAGCAGCCCCACGACAGGCAACTCTGGAAACACCATATATTTT
TRBV6-1	many	TRBJ2-7	.	CASSERHGGNYEQYF	TGTGCCAGCAGTGAAAGACATGGGGGGAACTACGAGCAGTACTTC
TRBV4-2	few	TRBJ1-4	.	CASSEGVTNEKLFF	TGTGCCAGCAGCGAAGGGGTGACTAATGAAAAACTGTTTTTT
TRBV14	many	TRBJ2-1	TRBD1	CASSQRGTGNEQFF	TGTGCCAGCAGCCAAAGAGGGACAGGGAATGAGCAGTTCTTC